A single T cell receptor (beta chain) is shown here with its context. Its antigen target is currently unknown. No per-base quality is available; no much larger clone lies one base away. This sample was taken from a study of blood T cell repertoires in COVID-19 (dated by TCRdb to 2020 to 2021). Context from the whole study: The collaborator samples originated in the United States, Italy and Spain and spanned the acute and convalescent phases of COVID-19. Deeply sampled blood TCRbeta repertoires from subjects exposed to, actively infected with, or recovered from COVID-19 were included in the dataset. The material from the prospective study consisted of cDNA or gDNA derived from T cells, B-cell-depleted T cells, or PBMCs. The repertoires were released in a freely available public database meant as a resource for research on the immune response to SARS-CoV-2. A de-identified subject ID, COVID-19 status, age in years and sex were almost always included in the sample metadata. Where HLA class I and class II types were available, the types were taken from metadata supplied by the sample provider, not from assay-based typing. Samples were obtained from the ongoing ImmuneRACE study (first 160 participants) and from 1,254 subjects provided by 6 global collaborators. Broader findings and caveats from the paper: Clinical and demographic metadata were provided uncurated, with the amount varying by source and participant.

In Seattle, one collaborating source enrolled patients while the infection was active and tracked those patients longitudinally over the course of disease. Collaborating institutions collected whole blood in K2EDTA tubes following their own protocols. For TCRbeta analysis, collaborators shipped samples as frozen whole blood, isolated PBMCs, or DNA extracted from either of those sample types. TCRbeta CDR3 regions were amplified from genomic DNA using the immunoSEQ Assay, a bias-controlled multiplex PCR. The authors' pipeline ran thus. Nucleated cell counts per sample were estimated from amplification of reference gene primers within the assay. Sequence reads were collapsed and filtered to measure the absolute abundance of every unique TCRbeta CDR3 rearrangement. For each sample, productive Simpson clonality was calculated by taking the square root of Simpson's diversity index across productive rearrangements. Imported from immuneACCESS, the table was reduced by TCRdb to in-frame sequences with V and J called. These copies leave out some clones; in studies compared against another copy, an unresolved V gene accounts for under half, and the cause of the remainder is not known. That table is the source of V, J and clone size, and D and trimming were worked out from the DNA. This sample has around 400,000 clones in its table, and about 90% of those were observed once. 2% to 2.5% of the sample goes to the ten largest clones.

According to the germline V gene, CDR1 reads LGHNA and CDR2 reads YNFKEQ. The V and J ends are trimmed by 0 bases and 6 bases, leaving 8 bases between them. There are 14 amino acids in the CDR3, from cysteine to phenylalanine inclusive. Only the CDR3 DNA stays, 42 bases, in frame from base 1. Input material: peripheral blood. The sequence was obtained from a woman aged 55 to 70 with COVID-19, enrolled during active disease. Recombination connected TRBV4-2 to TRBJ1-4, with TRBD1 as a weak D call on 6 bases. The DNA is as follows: TGTGCCAGCAGCCAAGATGCAGGGGATGAAAAACTGTTTTTT. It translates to CASSQDAGDEKLFF.